This T cell receptor (beta chain) was obtained from a study of spatial heterogeneity in lung cancer. Whole-study context: Among detected sequences, beta-chain ones consistently exceeded alpha-chain ones in number. Raw reads contained each unique TCR and UMI combination more than ten times on average.

Specified time point: sample taken at primary tumor resection. Unsorted tumor, nontumor lung tissue or cryopreserved PBMC supplied the whole RNA. The donor group consisted of roughly 70 patients who had untreated, early-stage non-small cell lung cancer. The V end lost 3 bases, the J end lost 2 bases, and 10 bases lay between the germline ends. This CDR3 is built from 15 residues. Germline CDR1 and CDR2: WNHNN and SYGVQD (reference sequence). Carried by each TCR cDNA molecule was a unique molecular identifier. A single record per CDR3 protein comes from TCRdb applying MiXCR to the 5' RACE reads. The table includes tens of thousands of distinct CDR3 sequences, about 14% detected once. This clonotype was seen more than once but under ten times.

This clonotype was obtained from a male donor with early-stage non-small cell lung cancer. This chain joins TRBV10-1 and TRBJ2-2, with a weak D call TRBD1 (6 bases). The source material was PBMCs, sampled at surgery. CDR3 protein: CASSEPQGNTGELFF. The CDR3 DNA follows: TGCGCCAGCAGTGAACCACAGGGAAACACCGGGGAGCTGTTTTTT.